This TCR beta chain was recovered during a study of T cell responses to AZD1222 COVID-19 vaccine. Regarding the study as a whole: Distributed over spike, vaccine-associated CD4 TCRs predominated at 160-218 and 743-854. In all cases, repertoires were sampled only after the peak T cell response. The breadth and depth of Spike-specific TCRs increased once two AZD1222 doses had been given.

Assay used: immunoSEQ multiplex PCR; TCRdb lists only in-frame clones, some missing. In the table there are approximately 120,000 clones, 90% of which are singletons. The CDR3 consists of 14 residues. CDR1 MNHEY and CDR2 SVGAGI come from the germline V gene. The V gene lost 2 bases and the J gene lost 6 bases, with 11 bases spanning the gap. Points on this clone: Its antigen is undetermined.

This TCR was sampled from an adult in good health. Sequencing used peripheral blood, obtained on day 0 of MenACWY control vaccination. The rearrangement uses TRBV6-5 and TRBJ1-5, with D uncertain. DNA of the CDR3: TGTGCCAGCAGTTACGACCTCCGGGCTCAGCCCCAGCATTTT. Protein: CASSYDLRAQPQHF.